The next 2 T cell receptor beta chains were all read from a single sample in a study of cytomegalovirus exposure and HLA in healthy donors. This PCR relied on a set of 60 Vbeta primers and 13 Jbeta primers. TCRdb's copy holds only in-frame clones and misses some; the assay was immunoSEQ multiplex PCR. The table shows 120,000 to 150,000 clones, with approximately 78% occurring only once. Sequenced sample: PBMCs. The source is a man aged 18-30 years in good health and CMV-seropositive.

V is TRBV28 and J is TRBJ2-7; 11 nucleotides match TRBD2. The CDR3 covers 16 residues. V was clipped by 6 bases and J by 0 bases; unmatched bases: 7. Germline V lookup: CDR1 MDHEN, CDR2 SYDVKM. The CDR3 region is CASSPGLAVSSYEQYF. CDR3 nucleotide sequence: TGTGCCAGCAGCCCGGGACTAGCGGTGAGCTCCTACGAGCAGTACTTC.

The chain uses TRBV5-8 and TRBJ2-3; D uncertain. This CDR3 has 13 amino acids. The V and J ends lost 2 bases and 5 bases respectively, with 9 bases between them. Germline values: CDR1 SGHTS, CDR2 YDEGEE. The CDR3 loop is CASSFQAGDTQYF. DNA for the CDR3: TGTGCCAGCAGCTTCCAGGCCGGAGATACGCAGTATTTT.